This record concerns one T cell receptor (beta chain) sequence. This CDR3 spans 15 amino acids. The trim removed 3 bases at V and 4 bases at J, leaving 5 bases unmatched. From germline, CDR1 is SGHTA and CDR2 FQGNSA. The sample comes from a study of T cell changes during pregnancy in multiple sclerosis. The assay was immunoSEQ multiplex PCR, and TCRdb's table has in-frame clones only and misses some. The data contain about 42,000 clones, under 90% of them singletons. Source: CD4+ T cells from peripheral blood mononuclear cells, taken before pregnancy. The chain has TRBV7-2 and TRBJ2-2, with 7 bases that match TRBD2. This receptor was taken from a female donor with multiple sclerosis, enrolled in a pregnancy study. The CDR3 region is CASSFIPGGTGELFF. The CDR3, as DNA: TGTGCCAGCAGCTTCATTCCGGGAGGCACCGGGGAGCTGTTTTTT.